The clone carrying this T cell receptor beta chain was detected once. Its antigen is unidentified. The CDR3 loop spans 16 amino acids. Germline-derived CDR1 and CDR2 are MGHDK and SYGVNS. Losses at the gene ends were 3 bases for V and 2 bases for J; bases not matched to a gene: 3. These data originate in a study of OX40 agonist ivuxolimab in advanced cancers. The study, taken as a whole, reports: Some nonresponders also had low normalized T-cell clonal expansion. Blood T cells, both CD4+ and CD8+, expanded clonally by week 6 at 0.1 to 3.0 mg/kg. Relative to CD4+ cells, CD8+ T cells on average had more expanded clones. Still undetermined is the antigen specificity of the expanded peripheral T cells.

Data came from immunoSEQ multiplex PCR; TCRdb stores just in-frame clones and leaves some out. This table has around 40,000 clones, roughly four fifths appearing once. The specimen was CD4+ or CD8+ T cells sorted from blood, collected in a trial of the OX40 agonist ivuxolimab. This TCR was sampled from an adult with an advanced solid tumor such as melanoma, head and neck, liver or kidney cancer. The chain is built from TRBV25-1 and TRBJ2-6, with 8 bases fitting TRBD1. The DNA for the CDR3 is TGTGCCAGCAGTGACCCCAGGGGGCCTGGGGCCAACGTCCTGACTTTC. It translates to CASSDPRGPGANVLTF.